What follows are 18 T cell receptor beta chains derived from one specimen sequenced in a study of T-cell reconstitution after alpha-beta-depleted transplantation in children. Researchers prepared the TCRbeta library using unique molecular identifiers, the study reports. TCRdb called the PCR reads again in MiXCR, with one record for every CDR3 protein. The table lists fewer than 500,000 distinct CDR3 sequences, around two fifths of them singletons, with under 35% in the top ten. Source: PBMCs, taken before TCRalphabeta/CD19-depleted stem cell transplant. Receptors were obtained from a girl aged 2 to 10 with aplastic anemia, due to receive a stem cell transplant.

The rearrangement uses TRBV15 and TRBJ2-5; TRBD2 matches at 7 bases. The CDR3 has 15 residues. The V gene's germline CDR1 is LNHNV and CDR2 YYDKDF (reference sequence). After removal of 0 bases from V and 3 bases from J, the junction contained 4 bases not matched to a gene. In nucleotides, the CDR3 is TGTGCCACCAGCAGAGATAAAGCGGGGAAAGAGACCCAGTACTTC. As protein: CATSRDKAGKETQYF.

The gene calls are TRBV5-1 and TRBJ2-3, with D perhaps being TRBD1 or TRBD2 (6 bases each). V lost 4 bases, J lost 3 bases, and 12 bases lay in between. The CDR3 sequence is 14 residues long. CDR1 is SGHRS, CDR2 YFSETQ, per germline. The CDR3 here is CASSHVGGTDTQYF. CDR3 nucleotides: TGCGCCAGCAGCCACGTAGGGGGGACAGATACGCAGTATTTT. The complete variable domain, with remaining parts taken from reference TRBV5-1 and TRBJ2-3, reads KAGVTQTPRYLIKTRGQQVTLSCSPISGHRSVSWYQQTPGQGLQFLFEYFSETQRNKGNFPGRFSGRQFSNSRSEMNVSTLELGDSALYLCASSHVGGTDTQYFGPGTRLTVL.

This clonotype was seen repeatedly, ten times or more. This sequence joins TRBV14 and TRBJ2-1, with D tentatively TRBD2 (5 bases). The germline V gene has CDR1 SGHDN and CDR2 FVKESK. The CDR3 totals 14 residues. Trimming removed 3 bases at V and 3 bases at J, with 9 bases between. CDR3 sequence reads: CASSQRAFYNEQFF. The CDR3 coding sequence is TGTGCCAGCAGCCAGCGGGCCTTCTACAATGAGCAGTTCTTC.

This sequence joins TRBV28 and TRBJ1-2; 12 nucleotides agree with TRBD1. The V and J ends lost 6 bases and 8 bases, in that order; junction bases with no gene match: 4. This CDR3 has 13 amino acids. The V gene's germline CDR1 is MDHEN and CDR2 SYDVKM. The CDR3 DNA sequence: TGTGCCAGCAGCCTCGGGACAGGGGGCGGCTACACCTTC. It translates to CASSLGTGGGYTF.

This chain's CDR3 is CATSGSVNTGELFF. DNA of the CDR3: TGTGCCACCAGTGGATCAGTGAACACCGGGGAGCTGTTTTTT. The chain combines TRBV24-1 with TRBJ2-2, with D uncertain. Per germline, CDR1 KGHDR and CDR2 SFDVKD. The ends were cut back, 5 bases at V and 1 base at J, with 7 bases in the middle. This CDR3 has 14 residues.

V gene TRBV6-1 combines with J gene TRBJ2-5; the match to TRBD1 covers 9 bases. The CDR3 contains 15 residues. CDR1 and CDR2 (germline): MNHNS, SASEGT. The junction had 10 bases not matched to a gene; V was cut back by 6 bases and J by 5 bases. CDR3 sequence (DNA): TGTGCCAGCAGCATCGGGACAGGGTTCGTTGAGACCCAGTACTTC. Translated: CASSIGTGFVETQYF.

This rearrangement joins TRBV20-1 to TRBJ2-3, with D possibly matching TRBD2 (5 bases). The CDR3 has 16 residues. Looked up from germline, CDR1 is DFQATT and CDR2 is SNEGSKA (reference sequence). The V end was cut by 2 bases, the J end by 6 bases, with 21 bases between. CDR3 region: CSARPGLPLRSDTQYF. The CDR3 nucleotides are TGCAGTGCTAGACCCGGACTCCCTCTGAGGTCGGATACGCAGTATTTT.

V gene TRBV7-2 combines with J gene TRBJ2-6; D remains ambiguous. Germline CDR1 is SGHTA and CDR2 is FQGNSA. V lost 5 bases and J lost 0, with 11 bases in between. The length of the CDR3 is 16 residues. The CDR3 DNA reads as TGTGCCAGCAGCGCCAGACCAAGCTCTGGGGCCAACGTCCTGACTTTC. Amino acid sequence: CASSARPSSGANVLTF. Complete variable domain (other parts from reference TRBV7-2 and TRBJ2-6): GAGVSQSPSNKVTEKGKDVELRCDPISGHTALYWYRQSLGQGLEFLIYFQGNSAPDKSGLPSDRFSAERTGGSVSTLTIQRTQQEDSAVYLCASSARPSSGANVLTFGAGSRLTVL.

Here the CDR3 DNA reads TGCGCCAGCAGTGAGTCCGCGGCTCCCACAGATACGCAGTATTTT. Its protein is CASSESAAPTDTQYF. The V call is TRBV10-2, the J call TRBJ2-3; no definite D call. CDR3 length equals 15 residues. Trimming removed 0 bases from V and 2 bases from J, with 9 bases in between. Looked up from germline, CDR1 is WSHSY and CDR2 is SAAADI.

This clonotype has just a few counts. The genes are TRBV6-5 and TRBJ2-3; D is perhaps TRBD1 or TRBD2 (11 bases each). Trimming took off 4 bases at V and 2 bases at J, with 22 bases between the two ends. This CDR3 is built from 18 residues. The germline V gene has CDR1 MNHEY and CDR2 SVGAGI. CDR3 sequence: CASSSGQGGLAVTDTQYF. CDR3 DNA sequence: TGTGCCAGCAGTTCGGGACAGGGGGGACTAGCGGTCACAGATACGCAGTATTTT.

The CDR3 reads CASSRQGAGMSTDTQYF. CDR3 nucleotide sequence: TGTGCCAGCAGCCGCCAGGGGGCTGGGATGAGCACAGATACGCAGTATTTT. The chain joins TRBV7-2 to TRBJ2-3, with TRBD1 matching 8 bases. J was trimmed by 0 bases and V by 5 bases; bases with no gene match: 10. Germline V gives CDR1 SGHTA, CDR2 FQGNSA. The CDR3 is 17 amino acids.

The rearrangement links TRBV9 to TRBJ2-7, with 10 bases lining up with TRBD2. The CDR3 covers 16 residues. Germline V gene sequence: CDR1 SGDLS, CDR2 YYNGEE. Trimming took 4 bases from V and 4 from J; bases not matched to a gene: 11. Here the CDR3 reads CASSPAGTSATYEQYF. CDR3 DNA: TGTGCCAGCAGCCCGGCCGGGACTAGCGCGACTTACGAGCAGTACTTC.

This clonotype has a count of ten or more. The J gene is TRBJ2-3, the V gene TRBV5-1, with no clear D. The CDR3 spans 12 residues. The germline gives CDR1 SGHRS, CDR2 YFSETQ. Trimming shortened V by 0 bases and J by 5 bases, and 4 bases separated the two germline ends. In DNA, the CDR3 is TGCGCCAGCAGCTTGGCCTTAGATACGCAGTATTTT. Protein sequence: CASSLALDTQYF.

This clonotype occurred once. V is TRBV20-1 and J is TRBJ2-2; 7 nucleotides align to TRBD2. The trim removed 0 bases at V and 4 bases at J, leaving 11 bases unmatched. The CDR3 has 17 amino acids. CDR1 is DFQATT, CDR2 SNEGSKA, per germline (reference sequence). The chain's CDR3 is CSARDIRASGTTGELFF. DNA for the CDR3: TGCAGTGCTAGAGATATCCGGGCTAGCGGCACCACCGGGGAGCTGTTTTTT.

The chain recombines TRBV20-1 with TRBJ2-5, with a possible D match to TRBD2 (5 bases). V lost 2 bases to trimming and J lost 3 bases, with 10 bases between them. This CDR3 contains 13 residues. CDR1 and CDR2 from the germline V gene are DFQATT and SNEGSKA (reference sequence). Here the CDR3 reads CSARIRGKETQYF. The CDR3 coding sequence is TGCAGTGCTAGAATTCGGGGAAAAGAGACCCAGTACTTC.

The gene calls are TRBV27 and TRBJ2-1; the D is unclear. There are 13 residues in the CDR3. V lost 3 bases and J lost 3, with 6 bases in between. The germline V gene encodes CDR1 MNHEY and CDR2 SMNVEV (reference sequence). This chain's CDR3 is CASSFGYYNEQFF. The CDR3 DNA reads as TGTGCCAGCAGTTTTGGGTACTACAATGAGCAGTTCTTC.

This clonotype occurred many times. Here the CDR3 reads CASSSSGRAGNEQFF. Written as DNA, the CDR3 is TGTGCCAGCAGCAGTAGCGGGAGGGCCGGTAATGAGCAGTTCTTC. V usage is TRBV7-2 and J usage is TRBJ2-1; 11 bases are a match to TRBD2. The CDR3 is 15 amino acids. Trimming took 5 bases from V and 7 from J; bases not matched to a gene: 7. Germline V gene lookup returns CDR1 SGHTA and CDR2 FQGNSA.

The V gene is TRBV20-1, the J gene TRBJ2-1; D might be TRBD1 (5 bases). Germline CDR1 and CDR2: DFQATT and SNEGSKA (reference sequence). Trimming stripped 6 bases from V and 1 base from J, with 19 bases between. The CDR3 length is 16 residues. CDR3 DNA sequence: TGCAGTGCCTGGGGCCTGCCTCCTGGTTCCTACAATGAGCAGTTCTTC. It specifies CSAWGLPPGSYNEQFF.